The 11 T cell receptor beta chains in this list originate from one sample, sequenced in a study of beta chain features in type 1 diabetes. As every portion of the isolated RNA was reverse transcribed, the sequencing read expressed TCRB transcripts. The assay was immunoSEQ multiplex PCR, and TCRdb's table has in-frame clones only and misses some. Found here are around 500,000 clones, about 32% of them singletons; the top ten hold 0.05% to 0.065%. Source material: naive CD4+ T cells from blood. The origin of the receptors is a man aged 18 to 35 in good health.

The sample holds a few counts of this clone. This chain joins TRBV29-1 and TRBJ2-5; D is uncertain. Germline V gene data show CDR1 as SQVTM and CDR2 as ANQGSEA. V shed 3 bases and J shed 5 bases, with 13 bases lying between them. The CDR3 consists of 13 residues. Here the CDR3 DNA reads TGCAGCGTTGACCCCCGGGTTGGGGAGACCCAGTACTTC. The encoded protein is CSVDPRVGETQYF.

This clone was seen a handful of times. This rearrangement joins TRBV5-1 to TRBJ2-3, with TRBD2 identical over 7 bases. Trimming removed 2 bases from V and 6 bases from J; junction bases left unmatched: 6. CDR1 and CDR2 from the germline V gene are SGHRS and YFSETQ. This CDR3 is built from 14 residues. The CDR3 DNA follows: TGCGCCAGCAGCTTCCGACTAGCAAGCGATACGCAGTATTTT. It specifies CASSFRLASDTQYF. The variable domain in full, completed from reference TRBV5-1 and TRBJ2-3, reads KAGVTQTPRYLIKTRGQQVTLSCSPISGHRSVSWYQQTPGQGLQFLFEYFSETQRNKGNFPGRFSGRQFSNSRSEMNVSTLELGDSALYLCASSFRLASDTQYFGPGTRLTVL.

This clone has just a few counts. The same CDR3 can be traced to other DNA sequences in this sample. The chain employs TRBV28 and TRBJ2-3, with D tentatively TRBD1 (5 bases). V was shortened by 3 bases and J by 2 bases, with 9 bases between the two germline ends. The CDR3 extends over 14 amino acids. Looked up from germline, CDR1 is MDHEN and CDR2 is SYDVKM. CDR3 region: CASSFQGYTDTQYF. For the CDR3, the DNA is TGTGCCAGCAGTTTTCAGGGTTACACAGATACGCAGTATTTT.

Comments on this clone: The same CDR3 arises from other DNA sequences in this sample as well. The genes are TRBV14 and TRBJ2-2, with unresolved D. This CDR3 is built from 11 residues. Germline V gene sequence: CDR1 SGHDN, CDR2 FVKESK. V lost 1 base and J 6 bases, leaving 0 bases between the germline ends. The CDR3, as DNA: TGTGCCAGCAGCCAAGCCGGGGAGCTGTTTTTT. Encoded protein: CASSQAGELFF.

The chain uses TRBV10-3 and TRBJ2-7; TRBD2 agrees at 10 bases. The V segment lost 6 bases and the J segment 3 bases; nucleotides outside the gene matches: 5. This CDR3 comprises 14 residues. Germline values: CDR1 ENHRY, CDR2 SYGVKD. The CDR3 DNA reads as TGTGCCATCAGGAGCGGGAGGGAAGTCTACGAGCAGTACTTC. It encodes CAIRSGREVYEQYF.

The rearrangement links TRBV27 to TRBJ2-6; D is undetermined. The CDR3 is made up of 16 amino acids. Trimming removed 2 bases at V and 0 bases at J, with 8 bases between. Per germline, CDR1 MNHEY and CDR2 SMNVEV (reference sequence). The CDR3 DNA sequence: TGTGCCAGCAGTTTAAGGCTCAGCTCTGGGGCCAACGTCCTGACTTTC. It translates to CASSLRLSSGANVLTF.

This sequence joins TRBV15 and TRBJ2-7, with TRBD1 identical over 9 bases. The ends lost 3 bases at V and 5 bases at J; junction bases unmatched: 8. Germline assignment: CDR1 LNHNV and CDR2 YYDKDF (reference sequence). The CDR3 spans 15 residues. In DNA, the CDR3 is TGTGCCACCAGCAGTGGGGGGACAGGGATCCACGAGCAGTACTTC. Its protein product is CATSSGGTGIHEQYF.

This clone has a handful of counts. This chain joins TRBV13 and TRBJ2-5; 7 bases are a match to TRBD1. Germline V gives CDR1 PRHDT, CDR2 FYEKMQ (reference sequence). This CDR3 is built from 17 residues. V was pared by 1 base and J by 4 bases, with 12 bases of the junction left unmatched. Written as DNA, the CDR3 is TGTGCCAGCAGCTTAGAACGTGGCAGGGGGAAAGGAGAGACCCAGTACTTC. Translated: CASSLERGRGKGETQYF.

This clone was counted only a few times. The J gene is TRBJ1-2, the V gene TRBV7-9; 8 bases are a match to TRBD1. The CDR3 runs 14 residues. Germline V gene sequence: CDR1 SEHNR, CDR2 FQNEAQ (reference sequence). Trimming at V came to 4 bases and at J to 7 bases, leaving 8 bases not matched to a gene. Here the CDR3 DNA reads TGTGCCAGCAGCTGGGACAGGACTCTACTTGGCTACACCTTC. This sequence encodes CASSWDRTLLGYTF.

In this sample, this clone turned up a few times. The chain employs TRBV15 and TRBJ2-1, with TRBD1 as a possible D gene (6 bases). Per germline, CDR1 LNHNV and CDR2 YYDKDF (reference sequence). The CDR3 has 12 amino acids. The V and J ends lost 3 bases and 7 bases respectively, with 7 bases between them. The CDR3 loop reads CATSSRGNEQFF. The CDR3, as DNA: TGTGCCACCAGCAGCAGGGGAAATGAGCAGTTCTTC.

The chain recombines TRBV4-3 with TRBJ2-7; a weak D match, TRBD1 (5 bases). V shed 1 base and J shed 6 bases, with 13 bases lying between them. The length of the CDR3 is 14 residues. In germline, CDR1 is LGHNA, CDR2 YSLEER. The CDR3 DNA is TGCGCCAGCAGCCAAGGCAGGGATTTAGGCGAGCAGTACTTC. As protein: CASSQGRDLGEQYF.